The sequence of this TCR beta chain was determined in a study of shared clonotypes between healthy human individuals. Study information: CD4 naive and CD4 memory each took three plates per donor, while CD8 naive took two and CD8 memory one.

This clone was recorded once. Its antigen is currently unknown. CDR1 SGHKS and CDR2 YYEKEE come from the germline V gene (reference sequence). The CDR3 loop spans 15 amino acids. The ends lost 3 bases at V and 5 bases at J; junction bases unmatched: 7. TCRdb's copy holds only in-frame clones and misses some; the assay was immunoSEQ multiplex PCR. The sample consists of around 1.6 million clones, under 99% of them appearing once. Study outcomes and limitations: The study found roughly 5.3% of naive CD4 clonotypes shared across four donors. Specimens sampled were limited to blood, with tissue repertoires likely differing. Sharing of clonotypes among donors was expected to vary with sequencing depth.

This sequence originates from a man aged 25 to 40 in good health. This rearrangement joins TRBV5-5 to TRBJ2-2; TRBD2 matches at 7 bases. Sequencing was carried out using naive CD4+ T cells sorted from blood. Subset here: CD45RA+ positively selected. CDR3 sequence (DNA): TGTGCCAGCAGCTCTGGACTAGTAAGGACCGGGGAGCTGTTTTTT. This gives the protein CASSSGLVRTGELFF.